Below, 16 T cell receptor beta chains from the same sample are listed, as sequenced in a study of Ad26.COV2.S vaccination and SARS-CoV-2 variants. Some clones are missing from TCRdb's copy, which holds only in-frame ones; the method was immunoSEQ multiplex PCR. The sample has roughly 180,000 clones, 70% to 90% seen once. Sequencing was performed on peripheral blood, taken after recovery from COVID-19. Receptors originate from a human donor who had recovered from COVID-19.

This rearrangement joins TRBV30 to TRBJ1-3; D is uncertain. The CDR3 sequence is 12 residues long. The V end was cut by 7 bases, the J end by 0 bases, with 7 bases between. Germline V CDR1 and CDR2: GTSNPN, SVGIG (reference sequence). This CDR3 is CALGISGNTIYF. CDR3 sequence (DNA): TGTGCCTTGGGCATCTCTGGAAACACCATATATTTT.

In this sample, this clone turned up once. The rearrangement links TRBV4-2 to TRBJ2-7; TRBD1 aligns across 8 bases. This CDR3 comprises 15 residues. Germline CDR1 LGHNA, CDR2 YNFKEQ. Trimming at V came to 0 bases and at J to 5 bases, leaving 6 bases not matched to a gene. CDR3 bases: TGTGCCAGCAGCCAAGATCGGGCAGGGGGCAACGAGCAGTACTTC. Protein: CASSQDRAGGNEQYF.

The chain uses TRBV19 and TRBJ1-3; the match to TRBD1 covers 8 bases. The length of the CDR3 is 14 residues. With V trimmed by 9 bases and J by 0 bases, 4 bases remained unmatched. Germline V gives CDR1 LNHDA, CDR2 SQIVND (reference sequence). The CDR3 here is CASHRGGSGNTIYF. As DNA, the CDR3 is TGTGCCAGCCACAGGGGGGGCTCTGGAAACACCATATATTTT.

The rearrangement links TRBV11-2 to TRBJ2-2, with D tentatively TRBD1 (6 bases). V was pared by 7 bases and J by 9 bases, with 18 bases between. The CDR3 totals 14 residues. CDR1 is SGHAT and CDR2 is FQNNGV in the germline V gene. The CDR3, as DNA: TGTGCCAGCACCACAGGGATGGCGGCGCGGGAGCTGTTTTTT. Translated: CASTTGMAARELFF.

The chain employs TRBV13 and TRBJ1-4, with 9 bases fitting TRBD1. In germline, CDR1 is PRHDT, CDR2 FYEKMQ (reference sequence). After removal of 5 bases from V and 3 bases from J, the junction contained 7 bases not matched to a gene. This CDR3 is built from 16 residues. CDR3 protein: CASSNRDRDANEKLFF. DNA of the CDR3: TGTGCCAGCAGCAACCGGGACAGGGATGCTAATGAAAAACTGTTTTTT.

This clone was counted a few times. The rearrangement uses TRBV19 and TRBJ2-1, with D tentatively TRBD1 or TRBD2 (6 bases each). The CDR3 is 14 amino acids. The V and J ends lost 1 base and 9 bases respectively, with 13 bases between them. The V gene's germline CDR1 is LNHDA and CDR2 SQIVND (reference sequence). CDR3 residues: CASSIGGAGSEQFF. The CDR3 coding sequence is TGTGCCAGTAGTATAGGGGGGGCTGGGAGTGAGCAGTTCTTC.

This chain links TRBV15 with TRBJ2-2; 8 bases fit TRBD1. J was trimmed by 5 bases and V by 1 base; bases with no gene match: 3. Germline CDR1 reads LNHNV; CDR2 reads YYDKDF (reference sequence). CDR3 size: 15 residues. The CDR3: CATSRGHRGTGELFF. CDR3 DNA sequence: TGTGCCACCAGCAGAGGACACAGGGGGACCGGGGAGCTGTTTTTT.

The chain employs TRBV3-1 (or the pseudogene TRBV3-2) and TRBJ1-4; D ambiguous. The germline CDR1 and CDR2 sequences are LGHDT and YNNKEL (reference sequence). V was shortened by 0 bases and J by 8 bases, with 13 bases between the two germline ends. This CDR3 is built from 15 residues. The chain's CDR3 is CASSQDQGGEEKLFF. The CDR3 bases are TGTGCCAGCAGCCAAGATCAAGGTGGTGAAGAAAAACTGTTTTTT.

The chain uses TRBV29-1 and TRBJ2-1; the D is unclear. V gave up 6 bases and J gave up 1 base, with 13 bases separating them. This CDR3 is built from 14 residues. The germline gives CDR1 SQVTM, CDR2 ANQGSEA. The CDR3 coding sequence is TGCAGCGTCCCGACAATAACGTCCTACAATGAGCAGTTCTTC. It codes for CSVPTITSYNEQFF.

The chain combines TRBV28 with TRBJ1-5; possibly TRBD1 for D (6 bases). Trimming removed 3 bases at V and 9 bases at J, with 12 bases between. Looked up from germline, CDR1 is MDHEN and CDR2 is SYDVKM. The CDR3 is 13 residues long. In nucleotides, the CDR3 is TGTGCCAGCAGTTTGGGGGCGCGCGGGCCCCAGCATTTT. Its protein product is CASSLGARGPQHF.

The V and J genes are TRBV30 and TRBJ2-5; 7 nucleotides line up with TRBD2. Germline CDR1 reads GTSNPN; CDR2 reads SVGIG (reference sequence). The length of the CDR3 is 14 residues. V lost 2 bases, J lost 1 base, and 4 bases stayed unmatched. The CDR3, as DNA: TGTGCCTGGAGTCGGACTAGAGTCCAAGAGACCCAGTACTTC. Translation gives CAWSRTRVQETQYF.

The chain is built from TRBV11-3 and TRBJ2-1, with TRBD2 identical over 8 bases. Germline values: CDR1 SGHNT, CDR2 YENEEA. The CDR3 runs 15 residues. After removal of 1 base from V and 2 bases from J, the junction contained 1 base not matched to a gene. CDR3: CASSLAGGPYNEQFF. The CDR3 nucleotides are TGTGCCAGCAGCTTAGCGGGGGGGCCCTACAATGAGCAGTTCTTC.

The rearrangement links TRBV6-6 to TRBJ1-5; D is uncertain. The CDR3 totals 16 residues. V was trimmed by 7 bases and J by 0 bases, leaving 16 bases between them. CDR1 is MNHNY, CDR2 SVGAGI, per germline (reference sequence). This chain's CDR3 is CASISSVVYSNQPQHF. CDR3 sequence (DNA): TGTGCCAGCATCTCCTCGGTGGTTTATAGCAATCAGCCCCAGCATTTT.

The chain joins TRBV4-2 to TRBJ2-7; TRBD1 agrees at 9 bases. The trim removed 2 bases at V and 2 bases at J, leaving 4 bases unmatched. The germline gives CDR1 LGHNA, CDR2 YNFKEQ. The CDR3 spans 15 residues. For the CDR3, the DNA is TGTGCCAGCAGCCAATCCCGGGACAGGGCCTACGAGCAGTACTTC. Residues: CASSQSRDRAYEQYF.

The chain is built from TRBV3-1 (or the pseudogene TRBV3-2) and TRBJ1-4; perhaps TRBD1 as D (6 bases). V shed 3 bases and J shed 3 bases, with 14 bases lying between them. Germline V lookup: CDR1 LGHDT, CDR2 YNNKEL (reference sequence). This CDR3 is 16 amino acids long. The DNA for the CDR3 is TGTGCCAGCAGCCAGAGGAGGGGGTCAGCTAATGAAAAACTGTTTTTT. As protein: CASSQRRGSANEKLFF.

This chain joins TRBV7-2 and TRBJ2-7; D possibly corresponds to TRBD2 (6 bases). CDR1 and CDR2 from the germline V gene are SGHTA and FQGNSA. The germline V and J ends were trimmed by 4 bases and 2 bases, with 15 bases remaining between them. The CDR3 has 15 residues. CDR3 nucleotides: TGTGCCAGCAGCTCCCGGGCAACGGGAGCCTACGAGCAGTACTTC. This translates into CASSSRATGAYEQYF.